Included here is one T cell receptor (beta chain) sequence, with context. Its antigen specificity is not known. Nothing much larger sits one base from this clone, and base qualities are not available. The data are from a study of radiotherapy plus CTLA-4 blockade in lung cancer (dated by TCRdb to 2017 to 2018). With respect to the entire study: Objective responses occurred in about 19% of enrolled patients, and 30% to 40% achieved disease control. What the authors observed across the whole study: After treatment with radiotherapy and ipilimumab, TCR clones that originated in tumors expanded in peripheral blood. The strongest predictors of response, as reported, were early dynamic changes in blood T cell clones along with a rise in serum interferon-beta after radiation.

Its CDR3 holds 16 amino acids, cysteine through phenylalanine. Kept here is only the CDR3 DNA, which spans 48 bases and is read in frame from base 1. The germline V gene gives CDR1 as MNHNS and CDR2 as SASEGT. V is pruned by 1 base and J by 5 bases, leaving 9 bases of the junction without a gene match. The study tested focal radiation therapy combined with CTLA-4 blockade (ipilimumab) in patients with chemo-refractory metastatic non-small-cell lung cancer. Library prep was done by the immunoSEQ multiplex PCR assay. TCRdb obtained this table from immuneACCESS and retained in-frame rearrangements with V and J assigned. These tables miss some clones; where compared with another copy, unresolved V genes account for less than half of the shortfall, and the remainder is unexplained. The sample table contains about 83,000 clones; only one count was recorded for 78% of them. The top ten clones comprise approximately 3.8% of the sample.

The chain is assembled from TRBV6-1 and TRBJ1-2; 8 central bases correspond to TRBD1. The sequences come from peripheral blood, collected from a patient treated with radiotherapy plus ipilimumab. This TCR was sampled from a human donor with non-small cell lung cancer who had a partial response to radiotherapy plus ipilimumab. Some clones in this sample may be carry-over from other donors' samples. The CDR3 is CASSEEWGTGAYGYTF. The DNA sequence is TGTGCCAGCAGTGAAGAGTGGGGGACAGGAGCGTATGGCTACACCTTC.